These 7 T cell receptor beta chains were all obtained from the same sample, sequenced in a study of blood T cell repertoires in COVID-19. Some clones are missing from TCRdb's copy, which holds only in-frame ones; the method was immunoSEQ multiplex PCR. The table records roughly 110,000 clones, 84% of them present only once. Specimen: peripheral blood. These receptor sequences come from a woman aged 60-75 years with acute or convalescent COVID-19.

The V and J genes are TRBV18 and TRBJ1-2; possible D gene TRBD1, 6 bases. The CDR3 covers 16 residues. V lost 6 bases to trimming and J lost 5 bases, with 22 bases between them. Per the germline V gene, CDR1 is KGHSH and CDR2 is LQKENI. CDR3 region: CASSTGLTNNPYGYTF. CDR3 in DNA: TGTGCCAGCTCCACAGGGTTGACAAATAACCCTTATGGCTACACCTTC.

The chain combines TRBV6-5 with TRBJ1-4, with a weak D call TRBD1 (5 bases). Germline V gives CDR1 MNHEY, CDR2 SVGAGI. Trimming cost V 5 bases and J 7 bases, with 11 bases left between them. This CDR3 is built from 13 residues. The CDR3 sequence is CASSPPGGEKLFF. As DNA, the CDR3 is TGTGCCAGCAGTCCGCCGGGGGGTGAAAAACTGTTTTTT.

A few counts support this clone. V usage is TRBV12-3 or TRBV12-4 and J usage is TRBJ2-2; D ambiguous. V was trimmed by 5 bases and J by 7 bases, leaving 8 bases between them. CDR3 length: 12 residues. For the CDR3, the DNA is TGTGCCAGCAGTCCCCTAGGCGGGGAGCTGTTTTTT. It specifies CASSPLGGELFF.

This clone was seen once. This chain links TRBV11-2 with TRBJ2-6, with D possibly matching TRBD2 (7 bases). The germline V gene encodes CDR1 SGHAT and CDR2 FQNNGV. The CDR3 has 17 amino acids. Between the trimmed V and J ends, which lost 8 bases and 4 bases, there was a span of 21 bases. The CDR3 spells CASGQGRGFSGANVLTF. CDR3 DNA: TGTGCCAGCGGCCAGGGGCGGGGGTTCTCCGGGGCCAACGTCCTGACTTTC.

V and J are TRBV5-6 and TRBJ1-5; D gene uncertain. Trimming pared 0 bases from V and 5 bases from J, leaving 6 bases between. The CDR3 has 13 amino acids. Germline V gene data show CDR1 as SGHDT and CDR2 as YYEEEE. The DNA for the CDR3 is TGTGCCAGCAGCTTGGATCCGGATCAGCCCCAGCATTTT. Translation: CASSLDPDQPQHF.

This clone was seen a few times. The rearrangement links TRBV5-1 to TRBJ2-7; D possibly corresponds to TRBD2 (5 bases). Trimming stripped 1 base from V and 0 bases from J, with 8 bases between. Per germline, CDR1 SGHRS and CDR2 YFSETQ. This CDR3 has 14 residues. As DNA, the CDR3 is TGCGCCAGCAGCTTGACCGGGAACTCCTACGAGCAGTACTTC. Its protein product is CASSLTGNSYEQYF. The complete variable domain, with remaining parts taken from reference TRBV5-1 and TRBJ2-7, reads KAGVTQTPRYLIKTRGQQVTLSCSPISGHRSVSWYQQTPGQGLQFLFEYFSETQRNKGNFPGRFSGRQFSNSRSEMNVSTLELGDSALYLCASSLTGNSYEQYFGPGTRLTVT.

The chain has TRBV5-1 and TRBJ2-1; no firm D call. CDR3 length equals 16 residues. V gave up 4 bases and J gave up 5 bases, with 19 bases separating them. The germline V gene encodes CDR1 SGHRS and CDR2 YFSETQ. As DNA, the CDR3 is TGCGCCAGCAGCCTGGTGGCCTTATCCAATAACAATGAGCAGTTCTTC. Translated: CASSLVALSNNNEQFF.